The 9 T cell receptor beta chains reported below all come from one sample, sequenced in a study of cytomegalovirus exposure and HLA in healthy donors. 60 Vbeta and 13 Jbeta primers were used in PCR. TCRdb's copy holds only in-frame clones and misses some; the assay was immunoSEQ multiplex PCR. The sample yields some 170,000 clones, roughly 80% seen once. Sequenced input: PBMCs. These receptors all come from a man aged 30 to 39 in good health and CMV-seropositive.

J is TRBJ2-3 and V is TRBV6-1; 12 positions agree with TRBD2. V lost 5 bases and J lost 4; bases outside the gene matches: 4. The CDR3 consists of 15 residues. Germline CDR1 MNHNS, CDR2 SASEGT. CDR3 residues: CASSLSSGGADTQYF. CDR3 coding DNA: TGTGCCAGCAGTCTATCTAGCGGGGGGGCAGATACGCAGTATTTT.

The DNA for the CDR3 is TGTGCCAGCAGTTTTGCGGGGGGCTTGGGGACTGAAGCTTTCTTT. This sequence encodes CASSFAGGLGTEAFF. J is TRBJ1-1 and V is TRBV27; a weak D match, TRBD1 (6 bases). The CDR3 length is 15 residues. Germline V gives CDR1 MNHEY, CDR2 SMNVEV (reference sequence). The V end was cut by 3 bases, the J end by 5 bases, with 16 bases between.

The CDR3 DNA follows: TGTGCCAGCAGCGGCTCTGGAGGGGACTATGGCTACACCTTC. Translation gives CASSGSGGDYGYTF. The chain combines TRBV9 with TRBJ1-2, with D possibly being TRBD1 (5 bases). V was cut by 3 bases and J by 3 bases, with 12 bases left in between. From germline, CDR1 is SGDLS and CDR2 YYNGEE. The CDR3 spans 14 residues.

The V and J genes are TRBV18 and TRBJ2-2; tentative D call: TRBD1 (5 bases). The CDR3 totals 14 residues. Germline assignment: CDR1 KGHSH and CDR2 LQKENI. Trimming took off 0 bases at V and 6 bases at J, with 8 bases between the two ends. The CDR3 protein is CASSPPEGAGELFF. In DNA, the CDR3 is TGTGCCAGCTCACCACCGGAAGGGGCCGGGGAGCTGTTTTTT.

CDR3 in amino acids: CASSLLAGGEQYF. The DNA for the CDR3 is TGTGCCAGCAGCTTGCTTGCGGGTGGGGAGCAGTACTTC. The V call is TRBV13, the J call TRBJ2-7; TRBD2 might be the D (5 bases). The germline V and J ends were trimmed by 3 bases and 7 bases, with 13 bases remaining between them. Germline V lookup: CDR1 PRHDT, CDR2 FYEKMQ (reference sequence). The CDR3 is 13 amino acids.

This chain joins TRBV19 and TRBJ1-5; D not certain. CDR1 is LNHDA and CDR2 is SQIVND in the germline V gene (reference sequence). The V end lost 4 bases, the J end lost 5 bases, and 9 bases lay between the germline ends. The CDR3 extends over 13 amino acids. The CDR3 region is CASSTDTDQPQHF. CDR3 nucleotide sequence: TGTGCCAGTAGTACCGACACTGATCAGCCCCAGCATTTT.

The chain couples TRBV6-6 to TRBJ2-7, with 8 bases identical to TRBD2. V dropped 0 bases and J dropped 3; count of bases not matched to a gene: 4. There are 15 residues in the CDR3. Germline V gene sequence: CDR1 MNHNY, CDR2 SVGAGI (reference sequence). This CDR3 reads CASSYSAGAIYEQYF. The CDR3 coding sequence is TGTGCCAGCAGTTACTCAGCGGGGGCGATCTACGAGCAGTACTTC.

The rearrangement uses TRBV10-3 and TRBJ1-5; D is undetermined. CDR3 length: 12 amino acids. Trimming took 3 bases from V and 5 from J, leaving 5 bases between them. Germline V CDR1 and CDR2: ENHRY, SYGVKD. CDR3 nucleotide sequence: TGTGCCATCAGTGACGGAGATCAGCCCCAGCATTTT. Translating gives CAISDGDQPQHF.

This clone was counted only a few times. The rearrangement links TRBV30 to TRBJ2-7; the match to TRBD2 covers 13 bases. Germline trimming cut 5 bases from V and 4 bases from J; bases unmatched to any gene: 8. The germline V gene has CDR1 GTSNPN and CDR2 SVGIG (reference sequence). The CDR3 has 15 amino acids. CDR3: CAWLRTSGGIYEQYF. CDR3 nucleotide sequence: TGTGCCTGGCTCAGGACTAGCGGGGGCATTTACGAGCAGTACTTC.